This T cell receptor (beta chain) originates from a study of blood T cell repertoires in COVID-19. Study details: T cells, B-cell-depleted T cells, or PBMCs provided the cDNA or gDNA that served as material.

In the authors' workflow: Estimated nucleated cell counts came from reference gene primer amplification. Profiling relied on immunoSEQ multiplex PCR, and the TCRdb table lists in-frame clones only, not all of them. The V and J calls and clone size come from that table; D and trimming were worked out from the DNA. The sample carries about 240,000 clones, 86% recorded once. This CDR3 region has 15 residues. The V gene lost 4 bases and the J gene lost 1 base, with 11 bases spanning the gap. The germline V gene encodes CDR1 MRHNA and CDR2 SNTAGT. The sequencing sample was made of peripheral blood. The genes are TRBV6-4 and TRBJ1-5; D remains unclear. The TCR originated in a man aged 55 to 69 with acute or convalescent COVID-19. CDR3 nucleotides: TGTGCCAGCAGTGCGGGGATCGGAAGCAATCAGCCCCAGCATTTT. The encoded protein is CASSAGIGSNQPQHF.